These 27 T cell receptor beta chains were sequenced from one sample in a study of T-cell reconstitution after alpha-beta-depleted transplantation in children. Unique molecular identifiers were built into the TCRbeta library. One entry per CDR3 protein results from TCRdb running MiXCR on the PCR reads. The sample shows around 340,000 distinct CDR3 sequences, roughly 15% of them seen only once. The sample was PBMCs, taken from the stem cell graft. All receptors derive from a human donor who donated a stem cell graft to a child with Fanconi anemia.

The DNA for the CDR3 is TGTGCCAGCAGCCAAGATTACGGGGAGAGGGAGACCCAGTACTTC. Protein product: CASSQDYGERETQYF. The V call is TRBV4-2, the J call TRBJ2-5, with a weak D call TRBD2 (5 bases). This CDR3 spans 15 amino acids. Germline-derived CDR1 and CDR2 are LGHNA and YNFKEQ. Trimming took off 0 bases at V and 5 bases at J, with 13 bases between the two ends.

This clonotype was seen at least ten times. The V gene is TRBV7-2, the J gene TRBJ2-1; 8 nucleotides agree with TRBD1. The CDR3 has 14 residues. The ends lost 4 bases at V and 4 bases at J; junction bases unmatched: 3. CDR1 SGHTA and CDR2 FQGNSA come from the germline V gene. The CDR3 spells CASSSGTGYNEQFF. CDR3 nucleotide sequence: TGTGCCAGCAGCTCCGGGACAGGATACAATGAGCAGTTCTTC.

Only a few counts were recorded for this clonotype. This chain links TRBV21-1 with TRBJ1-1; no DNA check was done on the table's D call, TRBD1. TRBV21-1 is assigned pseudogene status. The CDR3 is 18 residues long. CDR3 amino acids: CASSKVTSRRTKNTEAFF. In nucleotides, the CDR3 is TGTGCCAGCAGCAAAGTTACGTCCCGACGAACTAAGAACACTGAAGCTTTCTTT.

CDR3 sequence (DNA): TGTGCCAGCAGCCAAGATGGGTTAGGGGCTGAAGCTTTCTTT. The encoded protein is CASSQDGLGAEAFF. V and J are TRBV4-2 and TRBJ1-1; possible D gene TRBD1, 5 bases. Germline loops: CDR1 LGHNA, CDR2 YNFKEQ. This CDR3 has 14 residues. V was pared by 0 bases and J by 6 bases, with 11 bases between.

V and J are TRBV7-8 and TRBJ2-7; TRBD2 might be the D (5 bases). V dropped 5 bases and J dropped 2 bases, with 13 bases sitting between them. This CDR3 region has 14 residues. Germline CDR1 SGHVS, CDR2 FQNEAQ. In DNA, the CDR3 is TGTGCCAGCAGCATTGCGGACGGGGCCTACGAGCAGTACGTC. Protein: CASSIADGAYEQYV.

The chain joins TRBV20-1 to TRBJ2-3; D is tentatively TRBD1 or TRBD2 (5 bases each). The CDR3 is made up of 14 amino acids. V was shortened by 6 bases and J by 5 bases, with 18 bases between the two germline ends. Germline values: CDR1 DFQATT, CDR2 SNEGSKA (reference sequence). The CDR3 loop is CSAPGPHTGDTQYF. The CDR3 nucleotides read TGCAGTGCCCCGGGACCGCACACAGGAGATACGCAGTATTTT.

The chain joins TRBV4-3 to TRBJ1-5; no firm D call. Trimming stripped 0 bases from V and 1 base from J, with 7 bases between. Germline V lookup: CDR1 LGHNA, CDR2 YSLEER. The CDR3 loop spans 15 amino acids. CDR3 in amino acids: CASSQDLNSNQPQHF. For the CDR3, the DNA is TGCGCCAGCAGCCAAGATTTAAACAGCAATCAGCCCCAGCATTTT.

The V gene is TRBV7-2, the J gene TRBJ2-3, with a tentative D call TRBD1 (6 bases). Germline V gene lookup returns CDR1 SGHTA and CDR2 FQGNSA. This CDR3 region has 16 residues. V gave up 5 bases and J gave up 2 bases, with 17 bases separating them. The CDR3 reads CASSPTNRAVTDTQYF. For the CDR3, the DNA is TGTGCCAGCAGCCCCACCAACAGGGCCGTCACAGATACGCAGTATTTT.

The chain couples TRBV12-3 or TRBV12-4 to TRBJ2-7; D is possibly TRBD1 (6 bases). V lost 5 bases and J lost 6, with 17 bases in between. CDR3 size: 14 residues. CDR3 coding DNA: TGTGCCAGCAGTGAACGGGACATCCTTGGCGAGCAGTACTTC. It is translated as CASSERDILGEQYF.

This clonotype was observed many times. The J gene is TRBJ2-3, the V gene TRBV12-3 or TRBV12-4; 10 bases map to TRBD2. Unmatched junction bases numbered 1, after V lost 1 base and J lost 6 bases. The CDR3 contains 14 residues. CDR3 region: CASSLGAGGDTQYF. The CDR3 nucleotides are TGTGCCAGCAGTTTAGGAGCGGGGGGGGATACGCAGTATTTT.

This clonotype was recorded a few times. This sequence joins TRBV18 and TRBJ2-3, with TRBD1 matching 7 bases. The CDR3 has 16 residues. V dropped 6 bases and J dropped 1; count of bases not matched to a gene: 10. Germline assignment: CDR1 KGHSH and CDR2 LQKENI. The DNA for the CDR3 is TGTGCCAGCTCCCCTATCAGGGGGAGAGGCACAGATACGCAGTATTTT. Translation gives CASSPIRGRGTDTQYF.

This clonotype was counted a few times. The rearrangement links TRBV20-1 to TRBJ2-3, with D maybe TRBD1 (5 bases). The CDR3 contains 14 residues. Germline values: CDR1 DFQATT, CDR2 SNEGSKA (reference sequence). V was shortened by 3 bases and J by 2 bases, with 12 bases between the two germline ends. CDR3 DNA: TGCAGTGCTAGGCACCAGGGTCTCACAGATACGCAGTATTTT. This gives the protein CSARHQGLTDTQYF.

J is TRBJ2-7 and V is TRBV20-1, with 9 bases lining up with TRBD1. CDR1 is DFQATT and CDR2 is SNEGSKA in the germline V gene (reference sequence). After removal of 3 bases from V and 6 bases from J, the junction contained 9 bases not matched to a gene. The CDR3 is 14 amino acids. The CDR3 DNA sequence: TGCAGTGCTAGCCTCGGTACAGGGGGCCTCGAGCAGTACTTC. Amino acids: CSASLGTGGLEQYF.

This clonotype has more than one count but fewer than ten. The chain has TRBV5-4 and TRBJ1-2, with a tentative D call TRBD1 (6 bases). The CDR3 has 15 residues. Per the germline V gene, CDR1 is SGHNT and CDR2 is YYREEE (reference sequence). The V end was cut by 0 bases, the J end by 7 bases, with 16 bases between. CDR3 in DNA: TGTGCCAGCAGCTTGGATCCGGGGGCGTCGATTGGCTACACCTTC. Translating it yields CASSLDPGASIGYTF.

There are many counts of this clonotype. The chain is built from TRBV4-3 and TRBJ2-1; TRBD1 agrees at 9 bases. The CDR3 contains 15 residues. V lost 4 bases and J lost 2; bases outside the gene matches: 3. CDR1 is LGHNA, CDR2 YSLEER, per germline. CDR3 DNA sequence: TGCGCCAGCAGCCCCCGGGACAGGGCCTACAATGAGCAGTTCTTC. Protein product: CASSPRDRAYNEQFF.

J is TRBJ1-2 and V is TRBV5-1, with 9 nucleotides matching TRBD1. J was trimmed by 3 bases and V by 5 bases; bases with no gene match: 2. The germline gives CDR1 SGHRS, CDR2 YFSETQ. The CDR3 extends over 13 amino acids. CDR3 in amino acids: CASRTGGDYGYTF. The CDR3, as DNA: TGCGCCAGCAGAACAGGGGGCGACTATGGCTACACCTTC.

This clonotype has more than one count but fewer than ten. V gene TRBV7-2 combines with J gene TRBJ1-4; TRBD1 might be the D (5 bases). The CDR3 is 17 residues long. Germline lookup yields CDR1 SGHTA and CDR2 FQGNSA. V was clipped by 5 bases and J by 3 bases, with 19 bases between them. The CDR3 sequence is CASSLYCPQGANEKLFF. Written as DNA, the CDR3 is TGTGCCAGCAGCCTATACTGTCCGCAGGGTGCTAATGAAAAACTGTTTTTT.

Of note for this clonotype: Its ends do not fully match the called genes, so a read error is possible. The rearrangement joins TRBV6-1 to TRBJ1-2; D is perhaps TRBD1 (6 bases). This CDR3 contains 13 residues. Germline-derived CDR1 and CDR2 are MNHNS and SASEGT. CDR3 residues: CASSEDLERTALF. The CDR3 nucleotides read TGTGCCAGCAGTGAAGACTTAGAGAGGACAGCCCTCTTC.

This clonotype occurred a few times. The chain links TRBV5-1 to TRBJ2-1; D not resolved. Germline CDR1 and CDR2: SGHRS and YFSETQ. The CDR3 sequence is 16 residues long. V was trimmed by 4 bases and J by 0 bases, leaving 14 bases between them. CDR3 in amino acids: CASSLSGGSSYNEQFF. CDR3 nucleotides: TGCGCCAGCAGCCTATCGGGCGGCAGCTCCTACAATGAGCAGTTCTTC.

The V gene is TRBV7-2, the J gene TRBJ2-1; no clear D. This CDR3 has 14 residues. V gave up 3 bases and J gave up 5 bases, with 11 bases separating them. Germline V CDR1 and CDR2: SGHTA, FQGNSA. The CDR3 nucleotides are TGTGCCAGCAGCTTGGTGGGCCCCCACAATGAGCAGTTCTTC. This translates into CASSLVGPHNEQFF. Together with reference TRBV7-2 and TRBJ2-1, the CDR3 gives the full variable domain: GAGVSQSPSNKVTEKGKDVELRCDPISGHTALYWYRQSLGQGLEFLIYFQGNSAPDKSGLPSDRFSAERTGGSVSTLTIQRTQQEDSAVYLCASSLVGPHNEQFFGPGTRLTVL.

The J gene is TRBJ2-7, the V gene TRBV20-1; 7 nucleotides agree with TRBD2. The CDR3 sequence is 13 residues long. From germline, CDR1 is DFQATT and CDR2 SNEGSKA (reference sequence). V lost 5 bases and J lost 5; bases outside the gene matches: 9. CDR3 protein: CSAFPSGRDEQYF. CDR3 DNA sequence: TGCAGTGCTTTCCCCTCAGGGAGGGACGAGCAGTACTTC.

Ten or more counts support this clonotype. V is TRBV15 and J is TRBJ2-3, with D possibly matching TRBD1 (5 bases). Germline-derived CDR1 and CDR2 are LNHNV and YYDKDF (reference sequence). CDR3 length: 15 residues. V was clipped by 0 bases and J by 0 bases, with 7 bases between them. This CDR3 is CATSRERGSTDTQYF. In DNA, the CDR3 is TGTGCCACCAGCAGAGAAAGGGGTAGCACAGATACGCAGTATTTT.

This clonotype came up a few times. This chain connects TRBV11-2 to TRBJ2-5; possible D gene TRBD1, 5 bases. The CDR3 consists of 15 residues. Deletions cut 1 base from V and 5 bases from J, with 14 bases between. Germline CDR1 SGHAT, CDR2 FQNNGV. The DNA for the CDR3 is TGTGCCAGCAGCTTAGCTGCGGAAGCAGGGGAGACCCAGTACTTC. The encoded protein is CASSLAAEAGETQYF.

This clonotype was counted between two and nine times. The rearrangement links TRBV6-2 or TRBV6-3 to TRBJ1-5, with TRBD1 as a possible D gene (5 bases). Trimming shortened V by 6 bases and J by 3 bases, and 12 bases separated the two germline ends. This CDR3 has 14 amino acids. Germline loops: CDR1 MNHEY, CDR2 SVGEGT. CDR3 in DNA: TGTGCCAGCAGCCCGACAGAGTTCAATCAGCCCCAGCATTTT. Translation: CASSPTEFNQPQHF.

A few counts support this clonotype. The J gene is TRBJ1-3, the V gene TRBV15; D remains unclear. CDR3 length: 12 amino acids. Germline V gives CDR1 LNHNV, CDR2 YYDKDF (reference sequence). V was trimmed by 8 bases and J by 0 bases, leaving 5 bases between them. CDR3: CATGSSGNTIYF. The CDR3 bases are TGTGCCACCGGGAGCTCTGGAAACACCATATATTTT.

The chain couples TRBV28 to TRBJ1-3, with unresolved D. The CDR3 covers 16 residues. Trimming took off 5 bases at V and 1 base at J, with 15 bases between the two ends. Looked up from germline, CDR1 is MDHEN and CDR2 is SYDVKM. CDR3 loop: CASSTFERVSGNTIYF. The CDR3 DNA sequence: TGTGCCAGCAGTACCTTCGAAAGGGTATCTGGAAACACCATATATTTT.

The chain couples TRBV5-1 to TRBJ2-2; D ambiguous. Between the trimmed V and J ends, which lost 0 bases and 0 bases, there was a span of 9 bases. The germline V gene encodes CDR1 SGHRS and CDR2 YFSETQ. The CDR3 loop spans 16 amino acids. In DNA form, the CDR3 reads TGCGCCAGCAGCTTGGTGCTAGGCGCGAACACCGGGGAGCTGTTTTTT. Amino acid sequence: CASSLVLGANTGELFF.